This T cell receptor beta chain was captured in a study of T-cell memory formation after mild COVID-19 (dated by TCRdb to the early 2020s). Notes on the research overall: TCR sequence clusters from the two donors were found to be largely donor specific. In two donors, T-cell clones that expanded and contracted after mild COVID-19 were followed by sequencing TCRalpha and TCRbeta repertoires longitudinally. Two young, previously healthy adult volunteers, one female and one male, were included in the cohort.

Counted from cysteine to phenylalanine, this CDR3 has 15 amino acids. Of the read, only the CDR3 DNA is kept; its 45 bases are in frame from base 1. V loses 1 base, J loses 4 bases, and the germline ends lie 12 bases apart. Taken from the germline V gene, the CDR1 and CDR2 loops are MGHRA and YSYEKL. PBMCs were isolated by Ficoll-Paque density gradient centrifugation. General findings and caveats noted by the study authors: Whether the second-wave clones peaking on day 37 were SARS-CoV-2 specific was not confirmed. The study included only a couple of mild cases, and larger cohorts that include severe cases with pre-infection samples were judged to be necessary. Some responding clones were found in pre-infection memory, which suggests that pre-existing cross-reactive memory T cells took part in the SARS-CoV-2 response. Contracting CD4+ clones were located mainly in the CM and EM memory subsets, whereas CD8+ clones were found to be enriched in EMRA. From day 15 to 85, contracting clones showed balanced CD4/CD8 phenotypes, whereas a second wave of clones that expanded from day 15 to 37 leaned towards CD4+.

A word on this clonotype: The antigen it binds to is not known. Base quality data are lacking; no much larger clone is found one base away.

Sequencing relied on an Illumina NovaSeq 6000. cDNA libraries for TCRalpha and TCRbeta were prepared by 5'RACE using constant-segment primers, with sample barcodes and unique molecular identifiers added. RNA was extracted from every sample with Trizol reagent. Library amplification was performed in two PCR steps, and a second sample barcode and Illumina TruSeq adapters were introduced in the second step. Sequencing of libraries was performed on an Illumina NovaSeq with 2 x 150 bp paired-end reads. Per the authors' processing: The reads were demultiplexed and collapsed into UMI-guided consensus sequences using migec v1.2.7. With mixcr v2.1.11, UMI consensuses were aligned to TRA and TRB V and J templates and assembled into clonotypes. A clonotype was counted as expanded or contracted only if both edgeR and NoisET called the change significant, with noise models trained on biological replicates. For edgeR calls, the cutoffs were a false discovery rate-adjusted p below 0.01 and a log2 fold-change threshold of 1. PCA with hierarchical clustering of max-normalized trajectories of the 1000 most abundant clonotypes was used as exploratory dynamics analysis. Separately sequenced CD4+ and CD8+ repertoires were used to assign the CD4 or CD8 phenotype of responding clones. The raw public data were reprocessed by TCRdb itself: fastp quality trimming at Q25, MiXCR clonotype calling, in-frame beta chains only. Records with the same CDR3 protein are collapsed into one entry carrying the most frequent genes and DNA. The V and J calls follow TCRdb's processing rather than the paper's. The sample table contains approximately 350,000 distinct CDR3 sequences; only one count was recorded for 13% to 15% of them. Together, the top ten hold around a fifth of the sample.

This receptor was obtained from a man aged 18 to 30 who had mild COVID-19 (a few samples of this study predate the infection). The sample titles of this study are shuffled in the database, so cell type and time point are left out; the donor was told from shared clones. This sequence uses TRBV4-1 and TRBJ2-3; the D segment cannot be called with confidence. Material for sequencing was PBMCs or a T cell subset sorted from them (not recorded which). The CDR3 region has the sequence CASSQAHPVPDTQYF. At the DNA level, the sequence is TGCGCCAGCAGCCAAGCTCACCCGGTCCCAGATACGCAGTATTTT.